This T cell receptor (beta chain) comes out of a study of blood T cell repertoires in COVID-19. Study as a whole: PBMCs, B-cell-depleted T cells, or T cells were the source of the cDNA or gDNA that made up the material.

Participants, roughly 18 to 90 years old, spanned around 25 US areas. Recovered participants had two consecutive negative NP/OP PCR tests, healthcare professional clearance, or symptom resolution. This clone was found once. Assay: immunoSEQ multiplex PCR; the TCRdb copy retains only in-frame clones and omits some. Among about 410,000 clones listed, less than 95% were seen once. The sample was PBMCs or T cells enriched from blood (not recorded which). The receptor was derived from a young man who had recovered from COVID-19.

The chain's CDR3 is CAISESDSYEQYF. The CDR3 DNA reads as TGTGCCATCAGTGAGTCGGACAGCTACGAGCAGTACTTC. The chain couples TRBV10-3 to TRBJ2-7, with D maybe TRBD1 (6 bases). V shed 0 bases and J shed 3 bases, with 6 bases lying between them. The CDR3 runs to 13 residues. The V gene's germline CDR1 is ENHRY and CDR2 SYGVKD.